The 17 T cell receptor beta chains in this list originate from one sample, sequenced in a study of blood T cells in healthy people across ages. It was with a sample-barcoded 5' primer and a J-beta primer mix that a second PCR of roughly 7 to 12 cycles was run. Each CDR3 protein gets one entry after TCRdb re-called the 5' RACE reads with MiXCR. This table holds a few hundred thousand distinct CDR3 sequences, about 25% found once. Sequencing was done on a sample of blood. The receptors were gathered from an older woman in good health.

The chain carries TRBV11-2 and TRBJ2-1, with D possibly being TRBD1 (5 bases). Between the trimmed V and J ends, which lost 6 bases and 3 bases, there was a span of 15 bases. This CDR3 comprises 15 residues. Germline CDR1 and CDR2: SGHAT and FQNNGV. CDR3 coding DNA: TGTGCCAGCAGATATACAGGTAGGCTCTACAATGAGCAGTTCTTC. Translating it yields CASRYTGRLYNEQFF. Using reference TRBV11-2 and TRBJ2-1 for the parts outside the CDR3, the full variable domain is EAGVAQSPRYKIIEKRQSVAFWCNPISGHATLYWYQQILGQGPKLLIQFQNNGVVDDSQLPKDRFSAERLKGVDSTLKIQPAKLEDSAVYLCASRYTGRLYNEQFFGPGTRLTVL.

The DNA of the CDR3 is TGTGCCAGCAGCTTGGTGCGGACCGGGGAGCTGTTTTTT. As protein: CASSLVRTGELFF. The chain links TRBV11-2 to TRBJ2-2; D is unresolved. Between the trimmed V and J ends, which lost 3 bases and 5 bases, there was a span of 7 bases. CDR1 is SGHAT and CDR2 is FQNNGV in the germline V gene. The CDR3 runs to 13 residues.

This clonotype showed up just a few times. The genes are TRBV2 and TRBJ2-1, with TRBD2 identical over 8 bases. Germline CDR1 and CDR2: SNHLY and FYNNEI. CDR3 length: 15 residues. V lost 6 bases and J lost 5; bases outside the gene matches: 9. The DNA for the CDR3 is TGTGCCAGCAGCGTCGGAAGCGGGAGCCACAATGAGCAGTTCTTC. It translates to CASSVGSGSHNEQFF. The full variable domain, rest sourced from reference TRBV2 and TRBJ2-1, is EPEVTQTPSHQVTQMGQEVILRCVPISNHLYFYWYRQILGQKVEFLVSFYNNEISEKSEIFDDQFSVERPDGSNFTLKIRSTKLEDSAMYFCASSVGSGSHNEQFFGPGTRLTVL.

This chain links TRBV2 with TRBJ2-5; D remains ambiguous. The DNA end favors TRBJ2-7, so the J call may be wrong. The CDR3 is made up of 14 amino acids. CDR1 is SNHLY and CDR2 is FYNNEI in the germline V gene. In nucleotides, the CDR3 is TGTGCCAGCAGTGACTCCTTTACACTCTACGAGCAGTACTTC. Protein product: CASSDSFTLYEQYF.

The rearrangement uses TRBV7-2 and TRBJ1-2, with D possibly being TRBD1 (6 bases). V lost 5 bases, J lost 4 bases, and 11 bases lay in between. The CDR3 totals 13 residues. CDR1 and CDR2 from the germline V gene are SGHTA and FQGNSA. The CDR3 DNA reads TGTGCCAGCAGCCTTGACAGGACCTATGGCTACACCTTC. Its translation: CASSLDRTYGYTF. The variable domain in full, with the rest retrieved from reference TRBV7-2 and TRBJ1-2, is GAGVSQSPSNKVTEKGKDVELRCDPISGHTALYWYRQSLGQGLEFLIYFQGNSAPDKSGLPSDRFSAERTGGSVSTLTIQRTQQEDSAVYLCASSLDRTYGYTFGSGTRLTVV.

The rearrangement uses TRBV5-1 and TRBJ2-6, with 8 bases aligning to TRBD1. Germline V gene sequence: CDR1 SGHRS, CDR2 YFSETQ. This CDR3 spans 16 amino acids. Trimming at V came to 4 bases and at J to 4 bases, leaving 7 bases not matched to a gene. CDR3 coding DNA: TGCGCCAGCAGCCAAGGGACAGGTTCCGGGGCCAACGTCCTGACTTTC. Translation: CASSQGTGSGANVLTF.

There are many counts of this clonotype. The J gene is TRBJ2-1, the V gene TRBV6-5, with TRBD2 as a possible D gene (5 bases). Germline V gene sequence: CDR1 MNHEY, CDR2 SVGAGI. V was pared by 6 bases and J by 5 bases, with 20 bases between. This CDR3 is 16 amino acids long. The CDR3 here is CASSHEGSGTNNEQFF. The CDR3 region has the DNA TGTGCCAGCAGCCACGAGGGCAGCGGCACAAACAATGAGCAGTTCTTC.

This clonotype has just a few counts. The gene calls are TRBV9 and TRBJ1-1; possibly TRBD1 for D (6 bases). The germline V gene has CDR1 SGDLS and CDR2 YYNGEE. The CDR3 is made up of 17 amino acids. The germline V and J ends were trimmed by 3 bases and 0 bases, with 18 bases remaining between them. CDR3 region: CASSAEGGVSLNTEAFF. The CDR3 DNA sequence: TGTGCCAGCAGCGCCGAGGGGGGGGTTAGTTTGAACACTGAAGCTTTCTTT.

This rearrangement joins TRBV24-1 to TRBJ2-3; weak D call: TRBD1 (6 bases). The CDR3 is 15 amino acids. V dropped 3 bases and J dropped 3 bases, with 12 bases sitting between them. Looked up from germline, CDR1 is KGHDR and CDR2 is SFDVKD. CDR3 region: CATSDPLRGTDTQYF. CDR3 DNA sequence: TGTGCCACCAGTGATCCGTTGAGGGGGACAGATACGCAGTATTTT.

This clonotype was seen more than once but under ten times. The V call is TRBV27, the J call TRBJ1-1, with TRBD1 matching over 7 bases. Per the germline V gene, CDR1 is MNHEY and CDR2 is SMNVEV (reference sequence). V was pared by 6 bases and J by 3 bases, with 25 bases of the junction left unmatched. The CDR3 contains 20 residues. The CDR3 nucleotides are TGTGCCAGCAGCTTCTACTCCTTCCCGGGACAGCAACTTACGGACACTGAAGCTTTCTTT. Translated: CASSFYSFPGQQLTDTEAFF.

J is TRBJ1-6 and V is TRBV3-1, with TRBD1 as a possible D gene (5 bases). The CDR3 consists of 17 residues. Germline assignment: CDR1 LGHDT and CDR2 YNNKEL (reference sequence). V lost 1 base to trimming and J lost 0 bases, with 10 bases between them. Here the CDR3 reads CASSQVYRSSYNSPLHF. Written as DNA, the CDR3 is TGTGCCAGCAGCCAAGTTTACAGGAGCTCCTATAATTCACCCCTCCACTTT.

This chain connects TRBV4-3 to TRBJ2-3, with TRBD2 identical over 7 bases. Trimming cost V 0 bases and J 0 bases; bases outside gene matches: 9. The germline V gene has CDR1 LGHNA and CDR2 YSLEER. CDR3 length: 18 residues. The CDR3 is CASSQDPTWGGSTDTQYF. The CDR3 bases are TGCGCCAGCAGCCAAGACCCAACCTGGGGGGGAAGCACAGATACGCAGTATTTT.

The V gene is TRBV3-1, the J gene TRBJ1-1, with a tentative D call TRBD1 (5 bases). This CDR3 spans 15 amino acids. V lost 5 bases and J 0 bases, leaving 13 bases between the germline ends. Germline values: CDR1 LGHDT, CDR2 YNNKEL (reference sequence). DNA for the CDR3: TGTGCCAGCAGCACCCGACAGAACATGAACACTGAAGCTTTCTTT. Encoded protein: CASSTRQNMNTEAFF. Full variable domain (missing parts from reference TRBV3-1 and TRBJ1-1): DTAVSQTPKYLVTQMGNDKSIKCEQNLGHDTMYWYKQDSKKFLKIMFSYNNKELIINETVPNRFSPKSPDKAHLNLHINSLELGDSAVYFCASSTRQNMNTEAFFGQGTRLTVV.

This chain links TRBV29-1 with TRBJ2-1; tentatively, D is TRBD2 (5 bases). Germline CDR1 is SQVTM and CDR2 is ANQGSEA. The CDR3 length is 13 residues. The V and J ends lost 4 bases and 7 bases respectively, with 14 bases between them. In DNA, the CDR3 is TGCAGCGTTGGGGTCGGGAAAGGGAATGAGCAGTTCTTC. It codes for CSVGVGKGNEQFF.

Comments on this clonotype: Compared with germline, one end of the junction differs, possibly owing to a read error. The chain joins TRBV7-2 to TRBJ2-5, with 8 positions matching TRBD1. Germline CDR1 reads SGHTA; CDR2 reads FQGNSA. The CDR3 totals 15 residues. CDR3 DNA: TGCGCCAGCAGCCCCCGGACAGGGATGAAAGAGACCCAGTACTTC. Amino acids: CASSPRTGMKETQYF.

This clonotype was counted only a few times. Its ends do not fully match the called genes, so a read error is possible. V usage is TRBV5-1 and J usage is TRBJ2-5, with TRBD2 as a possible D gene (7 bases). CDR3 length: 15 amino acids. Germline V gene sequence: CDR1 SGHRS, CDR2 YFSETQ. DNA for the CDR3: TGCGCCAGCATCTTGGGAGGACTAGGGGGAGAGACCCAGTACTTC. Translating gives CASILGGLGGETQYF.

V usage is TRBV18 and J usage is TRBJ2-1; D is perhaps TRBD1 or TRBD2 (5 bases each). Germline values: CDR1 KGHSH, CDR2 LQKENI. V was pared by 4 bases and J by 0 bases, with 13 bases between. The CDR3 runs 16 residues. The CDR3 protein is CASSLREGSSYNEQFF. In DNA form, the CDR3 reads TGTGCCAGCTCACTGAGAGAGGGGAGCTCCTACAATGAGCAGTTCTTC.